This T cell receptor (beta chain) comes out of a study of response to subunit inactivated influenza vaccine. TCRdb ran MiXCR on the RT-PCR reads and lists one entry per CDR3 protein. Here the sample spans 630,000 or so distinct CDR3 sequences, approximately 15% being singletons. Germline V gene sequence: CDR1 MNHNS, CDR2 SASEGT. Trimming left V 8 bases short and J 4 bases short, with 18 bases between. This CDR3 is built from 14 residues. The sample was PBMCs from blood, taken approximately 13 days after vaccination. The chain carries TRBV6-1 and TRBJ2-7, with a tentative D call TRBD1 (5 bases). This receptor was obtained from a middle-aged man who received an inactivated influenza vaccine. The CDR3 DNA reads as TGTGCCAGCCGTGTGGACACCCTCGGGTACGAGCAGTACTTC. Translating it yields CASRVDTLGYEQYF.